This is a list of T cell receptor beta chains from one sample in a study of CD8 T cells in Susac syndrome. A single record per CDR3 protein comes from TCRdb applying MiXCR to the immunoSEQ multiplex PCR reads. The data hold just over 150,000 distinct CDR3 sequences, with about 95% observed a single time. Source material: CD8+ T cells from PBMCs. These receptors came from a human donor with multiple sclerosis. Each CDR3 is given with its conserved first and last residue. The D gene is left open where the match is weak. Rows give clone size only sometimes, using once, few, many, or a class for an expanded clone.

length	D	V	J	size	CDR3	DNA
11	.	TRBV29-1	TRBJ1-1	.	CSVEDWAEAFF	TGCAGCGTTGAGGATTGGGCTGAAGCTTTCTTT
14	TRBD1	TRBV7-9	TRBJ2-7	.	CASSAATGDLEQYF	TGTGCCAGCAGCGCAGCGACAGGGGATCTCGAGCAGTACTTC
10	.	TRBV3-1	TRBJ2-1	.	CASSGNEQFF	TGTGCCAGCAGCGGCAATGAGCAGTTCTTC
15	TRBD1	TRBV30	TRBJ1-5	.	CAWSEGQTSNQPQHF	TGTGCCTGGAGTGAGGGACAGACTAGCAATCAGCCCCAGCATTTT
15	.	TRBV4-1	TRBJ2-7	.	CASSQTEGLLDEQYF	TGCGCCAGCAGCCAAACAGAAGGGTTACTCGACGAGCAGTACTTC
13	.	TRBV27	TRBJ1-1	.	CASSLSGITEAFF	TGTGCCAGCAGTTTATCAGGGATCACTGAAGCTTTCTTT
15	TRBD1	TRBV20-1	TRBJ1-2	once	CSARAWDRDIYGYTF	TGCAGTGCTAGGGCCTGGGACAGGGATATTTATGGCTACACCTTC
15	.	TRBV3-1	TRBJ2-1	.	CASGPEGRSYNEQFF	TGTGCCAGCGGTCCCGAGGGCCGCTCCTACAATGAGCAGTTCTTC
16	TRBD1	TRBV7-3	TRBJ2-5	.	CASSPHGQDARETQYF	TGTGCCAGCAGCCCCCATGGACAGGACGCCCGCGAGACCCAGTACTTC
13	.	TRBV24-1	TRBJ2-1	.	CATSDPDGNEQFF	TGTGCCACCAGTGACCCCGACGGCAATGAGCAGTTCTTC
12	.	TRBV29-1	TRBJ2-7	.	CSVAWGEYEQYF	TGCAGCGTCGCCTGGGGGGAATACGAGCAGTACTTC
16	.	TRBV7-3	TRBJ2-1	.	CASSLRQGGSYNEQFF	TGTGCCAGCAGCCTCAGACAGGGAGGGTCCTACAATGAGCAGTTCTTC
13	.	TRBV4-1	TRBJ2-7	.	CASSLEPSYEQYF	TGCGCCAGCAGCCTTGAGCCGTCCTACGAGCAGTACTTC
13	.	TRBV2	TRBJ1-2	.	CASSDSRDYGYTF	TGTGCCAGCAGTGACAGCAGGGACTATGGCTACACCTTC
15	.	TRBV11-2	TRBJ2-5	.	CASSDLWGNQETQYF	TGTGCCAGCAGCGACCTGTGGGGTAACCAAGAGACCCAGTACTTC
16	.	TRBV3-1	TRBJ2-1	once	CASSQEGGLQLDEQFF	TGTGCCAGCAGCCAAGAAGGGGGACTCCAATTGGATGAGCAGTTCTTC
12	.	TRBV29-1	TRBJ1-1	.	CSVGDIHTEAFF	TGCAGCGTTGGGGACATCCACACTGAAGCTTTCTTT
14	TRBD1	TRBV9	TRBJ1-2	.	CASSETGATYGYTF	TGTGCCAGCAGCGAGACAGGGGCGACCTATGGCTACACCTTC
15	.	TRBV27	TRBJ1-2	.	CASSLLGGGRNGYTF	TGTGCCAGCAGTTTATTGGGGGGCGGCCGGAATGGCTACACCTTC
15	TRBD1	TRBV12-3/TRBV12-4	TRBJ2-1	.	CASSSPGQGNNEQFF	TGTGCCAGCAGTTCCCCGGGACAGGGTAACAATGAGCAGTTCTTC
12	.	TRBV7-9	TRBJ2-7	.	CASSSISYEQYF	TGTGCCAGCAGCTCCATCTCCTACGAGCAGTACTTC
15	TRBD1	TRBV12-3/TRBV12-4	TRBJ1-5	.	CASRGTGTGNQPQHF	TGTGCCAGCAGAGGGACCGGGACAGGGAATCAGCCCCAGCATTTT
15	.	TRBV11-2	TRBJ2-7	.	CASSSSGHPAYEQYF	TGTGCCAGCAGCTCATCAGGGCACCCGGCTTACGAGCAGTACTTC
14	.	TRBV7-9	TRBJ2-1	once	CASSAFGTMNEQFF	TGTGCCAGCAGCGCCTTCGGGACGATGAATGAGCAGTTCTTC
15	TRBD2	TRBV15	TRBJ2-3	.	CATSILRGGTDTQYF	TGTGCCACCAGCATCCTCCGGGGGGGCACAGATACGCAGTATTTT
15	.	TRBV7-3	TRBJ2-4	once	CASSLGDPAKNIQYF	TGTGCCAGCAGCTTAGGGGATCCAGCCAAAAACATTCAGTACTTC
12	.	TRBV15	TRBJ2-1	.	CATSRGRDQQFF	TGTGCCACCAGCAGAGGTAGGGACCAGCAGTTCTTC
14	TRBD1	TRBV7-9	TRBJ1-6	.	CASSPTGGNSPLHF	TGTGCCAGCAGCCCGACAGGGGGTAATTCACCCCTCCACTTT
15	.	TRBV14	TRBJ1-3	once	CASSPRRDSGNTIYF	TGTGCCAGCAGCCCTCGACGGGACTCTGGAAACACCATATATTTT
12	.	TRBV30	TRBJ2-2	.	CAWVENTGELFF	TGTGCCTGGGTCGAAAACACCGGGGAGCTGTTTTTT
14	.	TRBV13	TRBJ1-4	.	CASSFVQGNEKLFF	TGTGCCAGCAGCTTCGTTCAGGGTAATGAAAAACTGTTTTTT
16	.	TRBV29-1	TRBJ2-3	.	CSVEDLSAGGSDTQYF	TGCAGCGTTGAAGATCTGTCGGCAGGGGGGAGTGATACGCAGTATTTT
15	.	TRBV2	TRBJ2-3	.	CASRSRDLFTDTQYF	TGTGCCAGCAGAAGCCGGGACCTATTCACAGATACGCAGTATTTT
16	.	TRBV20-1	TRBJ1-5	.	CSARSRKGIRNQPQHF	TGCAGTGCTAGAAGCCGAAAGGGAATCCGCAATCAGCCCCAGCATTTT
13	TRBD1	TRBV20-1	TRBJ2-1	.	CSGATGWDNEQFF	TGCAGTGGTGCGACAGGGTGGGACAATGAGCAGTTCTTC
16	.	TRBV5-1	TRBJ2-7	.	CASSFPGGESPVEQYF	TGCGCCAGCAGCTTCCCCGGGGGCGAATCGCCAGTCGAGCAGTACTTC
15	.	TRBV27	TRBJ1-1	.	CASSLSTNPNTEAFF	TGTGCCAGCAGTTTATCGACTAATCCAAACACTGAAGCTTTCTTT
13	.	TRBV5-6	TRBJ1-1	.	CASSRTDSAEAFF	TGTGCCAGCAGCCGTACAGACAGCGCTGAAGCTTTCTTT
11	.	TRBV12-3/TRBV12-4	TRBJ2-4	.	CASNRVNIQYF	TGTGCCAGCAACAGGGTAAACATTCAGTACTTC
16	.	TRBV12-3/TRBV12-4	TRBJ2-5	.	CASSPLVALKGETQYF	TGTGCCAGCAGCCCCTTGGTGGCCCTGAAAGGAGAGACCCAGTACTTC
12	.	TRBV30	TRBJ1-2	.	CAWSDPLGYYTF	TGTGCCTGGAGTGACCCACTTGGTTACTACACCTTC
14	.	TRBV27	TRBJ2-1	.	CASSLGQGPNEQFF	TGTGCCAGCAGTTTAGGGCAGGGGCCCAATGAGCAGTTCTTC
17	TRBD2	TRBV4-1	TRBJ2-2	.	CASSQGSGGAEDGELFF	TGCGCCAGCAGCCAAGGGAGCGGGGGGGCCGAGGACGGGGAGCTGTTTTTT
12	.	TRBV27	TRBJ1-1	.	CASTSGTGEAFF	TGTGCCAGCACCTCGGGCACGGGGGAAGCTTTCTTT
14	.	TRBV6-1	TRBJ1-1	.	CASSDFVLLPEAFF	TGTGCCAGCAGTGACTTTGTCCTTCTCCCTGAAGCTTTCTTT
11	.	TRBV13	TRBJ1-1	few	CASSLRGEAFF	TGTGCCAGCAGCTTACGGGGTGAAGCTTTCTTT
14	.	TRBV7-9	TRBJ2-3	.	CASSRAFLGPTQYF	TGTGCCAGCAGCCGGGCCTTCCTAGGTCCGACGCAGTATTTT
11	.	TRBV7-7	TRBJ2-4	.	CASPIRNIQYF	TGTGCTAGCCCGATAAGAAACATTCAGTACTTC
15	.	TRBV5-4	TRBJ2-6	.	CASSFENGGANVLTF	TGTGCCAGCAGCTTCGAAAACGGGGGGGCCAACGTCCTGACTTTC
14	.	TRBV27	TRBJ2-5	.	CASSLQGYQETQYF	TGTGCCAGCAGTTTACAGGGGTACCAAGAGACCCAGTACTTC
12	TRBD1	TRBV20-1	TRBJ2-7	.	CSVHTGVYEQYF	TGCAGTGTCCACACAGGGGTGTACGAGCAGTACTTC
15	TRBD1	TRBV29-1	TRBJ1-1	once	CSVPEGAGMNTEAFF	TGCAGCGTTCCCGAGGGGGCAGGTATGAACACTGAAGCTTTCTTT
14	.	TRBV6-5	TRBJ2-3	.	CASSSTGPTDTQYF	TGTGCCAGCAGTTCCACAGGACCCACAGATACGCAGTATTTT
17	.	TRBV6-1	TRBJ2-7	once	CASSLYLGLQIRDEQYF	TGTGCCAGCAGTCTCTACCTAGGACTGCAAATACGGGACGAGCAGTACTTC
12	.	TRBV12-3/TRBV12-4	TRBJ1-5	.	CASSSQGPAQHF	TGTGCCAGCAGTTCCCAGGGACCGGCCCAGCATTTT
15	TRBD2	TRBV29-1	TRBJ2-3	.	CSVQGGLAALGTQYF	TGCAGCGTACAAGGGGGACTAGCGGCATTGGGTACGCAGTATTTT
16	TRBD2	TRBV5-1	TRBJ2-2	.	CASSWDYLSNTGELFF	TGCGCCAGCAGCTGGGACTACCTCTCGAACACCGGGGAGCTGTTTTTT
13	.	TRBV29-1	TRBJ1-1	.	CSLTLGRNTEAFF	TGCAGCCTGACCTTAGGCCGGAACACTGAAGCTTTCTTT
16	TRBD1	TRBV7-9	TRBJ1-6	.	CASSLVRTGGNSPLHF	TGTGCCAGCAGCTTAGTTCGGACAGGGGGTAATTCACCCCTCCACTTT
11	.	TRBV6-5	TRBJ2-7	.	CASSSPDEQYF	TGTGCCAGCAGTAGTCCCGACGAGCAGTACTTC